The 21 T cell receptor beta chains in this list originate from one sample, sequenced in a study of blood T cell repertoires in COVID-19. The data were produced by immunoSEQ multiplex PCR, yet TCRdb's version contains in-frame clones alone and is incomplete. Of 95,000 to 110,000 clones in the sample, less than 90% were seen once. The sequencing sample was made of peripheral blood. All receptors come from a human donor in a cohort sampled during active COVID-19.

This chain connects TRBV7-2 to TRBJ2-3; D call uncertain. The ends were cut back, 0 bases at V and 2 bases at J, with 12 bases in the middle. The CDR3 has 16 residues. The germline gives CDR1 SGHTA, CDR2 FQGNSA. The CDR3 sequence is CASSLASDRVTDTQYF. As DNA, the CDR3 is TGTGCCAGCAGCTTAGCGAGCGATCGCGTCACAGATACGCAGTATTTT.

This rearrangement joins TRBV18 to TRBJ2-1; D remains unclear. The V gene lost 2 bases and the J gene lost 9 bases, with 11 bases spanning the gap. This CDR3 has 13 amino acids. Germline V CDR1 and CDR2: KGHSH, LQKENI. The CDR3 DNA reads as TGTGCCAGCTCACCAACGGGTACTGGTGAGCAGTTCTTC. This translates into CASSPTGTGEQFF. Using reference TRBV18 and TRBJ2-1 for the parts outside the CDR3, the full variable domain is NAGVMQNPRHLVRRRGQEARLRCSPMKGHSHVYWYRQLPEEGLKFMVYLQKENIIDESGMPKERFSAEFPKEGPSILRIQQVVRGDSAAYFCASSPTGTGEQFFGPGTRLTVL.

There are a few counts of this clone. The V and J genes are TRBV6-1 and TRBJ1-4; 8 nucleotides match TRBD1. Germline V gene lookup returns CDR1 MNHNS and CDR2 SASEGT. The CDR3 is 18 residues long. V was clipped by 4 bases and J by 6 bases; unmatched bases: 16. CDR3 bases: TGTGCCAGCAGTGTAACAGGGGGGTTAAGGGATACCGATGAAAAACTGTTTTTT. Translation gives CASSVTGGLRDTDEKLFF.

The V and J genes are TRBV28 and TRBJ2-1; D perhaps matches TRBD2 (5 bases). Trimming took off 3 bases at V and 6 bases at J, with 6 bases between the two ends. Germline V gene data show CDR1 as MDHEN and CDR2 as SYDVKM. CDR3 size: 12 residues. The CDR3 reads CASSFLANEQFF. CDR3 DNA: TGTGCCAGCAGTTTCCTAGCCAATGAGCAGTTCTTC.

The chain carries TRBV19 and TRBJ2-7; D possibly corresponds to TRBD2 (7 bases). V was shortened by 3 bases and J by 1 base, with 25 bases between the two germline ends. The germline gives CDR1 LNHDA, CDR2 SQIVND (reference sequence). The CDR3 has 19 amino acids. This chain's CDR3 is CASSIGGPASGTGSYEQYF. The CDR3 bases are TGTGCCAGTAGTATCGGGGGGCCCGCGTCAGGGACGGGATCCTACGAGCAGTACTTC.

A single count supports this clone. The J gene is TRBJ1-1, the V gene TRBV12-3 or TRBV12-4; TRBD1 is a possible D gene (6 bases). The CDR3 has 12 residues. V was shortened by 6 bases and J by 8 bases, with 13 bases between the two germline ends. DNA of the CDR3: TGTGCCAGCAGCACAGGGACGGTCGAAGCTTTCTTT. Its translation: CASSTGTVEAFF.

The J gene is TRBJ2-3, the V gene TRBV4-2; 8 bases are shared with TRBD2. V was clipped by 4 bases and J by 1 base; unmatched bases: 7. There are 16 residues in the CDR3. Germline CDR1 LGHNA, CDR2 YNFKEQ. This CDR3 is CASSPTAGGGTDTQYF. For the CDR3, the DNA is TGTGCCAGCAGCCCTACCGCGGGGGGTGGCACAGATACGCAGTATTTT.

The V gene is TRBV30, the J gene TRBJ2-5; D remains unclear. Trimming cost V 1 base and J 0 bases, with 9 bases left between them. The CDR3 runs 14 residues. Per the germline V gene, CDR1 is GTSNPN and CDR2 is SVGIG (reference sequence). The chain's CDR3 is CAWSGGPYQETQYF. The CDR3 DNA reads TGTGCCTGGAGTGGTGGCCCGTACCAAGAGACCCAGTACTTC. The full variable domain, rest sourced from reference TRBV30 and TRBJ2-5, is SQTIHQWPATLVQPVGSPLSLECTVEGTSNPNLYWYRQAAGRGLQLLFYSVGIGQISSEVPQNLSASRPQDRQFILSSKKLLLSDSGFYLCAWSGGPYQETQYFGPGTRLLVL.

The chain employs TRBV7-2 and TRBJ2-3; 11 nucleotides line up with TRBD1. Germline-derived CDR1 and CDR2 are SGHTA and FQGNSA. CDR3 size: 16 residues. Losses at the gene ends were 5 bases for V and 4 bases for J; bases not matched to a gene: 8. CDR3 in amino acids: CASSPRTGGAADTQYF. CDR3 bases: TGTGCCAGCAGCCCCCGGACAGGGGGCGCAGCAGATACGCAGTATTTT.

V and J are TRBV2 and TRBJ2-7, with D perhaps matching TRBD2 (5 bases). Germline V gene lookup returns CDR1 SNHLY and CDR2 FYNNEI. CDR3 length: 11 residues. V lost 5 bases to trimming and J lost 6 bases, with 8 bases between them. The CDR3: CASSLAGEQYF. The CDR3 DNA follows: TGTGCCAGCAGTCTTGCGGGCGAGCAGTACTTC.

This clone was found once. The V call is TRBV7-2, the J call TRBJ2-1, with 9 bases lining up with TRBD2. The CDR3 contains 19 residues. CDR1 SGHTA and CDR2 FQGNSA come from the germline V gene. V was pared by 2 bases and J by 0 bases, with 11 bases of the junction left unmatched. CDR3 coding DNA: TGTGCCAGCAGCTTACCTGCGGGGGGGCCGACGGGCTCCTACAATGAGCAGTTCTTC. Its translation: CASSLPAGGPTGSYNEQFF.

The chain employs TRBV9 and TRBJ2-1; 8 bases are a match to TRBD2. The CDR3 length is 14 residues. The germline CDR1 and CDR2 sequences are SGDLS and YYNGEE. Trimming took 4 bases from V and 5 from J; bases not matched to a gene: 5. CDR3 region: CASSTSGIHNEQFF. Written as DNA, the CDR3 is TGTGCCAGCAGCACTAGCGGAATCCACAATGAGCAGTTCTTC.

The table lists this clone with a few counts. The chain links TRBV7-9 to TRBJ2-2, with D possibly matching TRBD1 (6 bases). CDR1 and CDR2 from the germline V gene are SEHNR and FQNEAQ (reference sequence). The CDR3 loop spans 16 amino acids. The ends were cut back, 0 bases at V and 0 bases at J, with 8 bases in the middle. In nucleotides, the CDR3 is TGTGCCAGCAGCTTAGCTAGGGGGACGAACACCGGGGAGCTGTTTTTT. This sequence encodes CASSLARGTNTGELFF.

The chain couples TRBV7-3 to TRBJ2-7; 8 positions match TRBD1. CDR1 and CDR2 from the germline V gene are SGHTA and FQGTGA. The CDR3 extends over 15 amino acids. V shed 5 bases, J shed 6 bases, and the junction held 12 bases outside the gene matches. Here the CDR3 reads CASSPRTGGQGEQYF. The CDR3 nucleotides are TGTGCCAGCAGCCCGCGAACAGGGGGTCAGGGCGAGCAGTACTTC.

This chain links TRBV24-1 with TRBJ2-1, with TRBD1 matching 8 bases. With V trimmed by 3 bases and J by 4 bases, 7 bases remained unmatched. The CDR3 length is 16 residues. The germline gives CDR1 KGHDR, CDR2 SFDVKD. The CDR3 nucleotides are TGTGCCACCAGTGATCGACACAGGGGGTCTTACAATGAGCAGTTCTTC. Translating it yields CATSDRHRGSYNEQFF.

The chain is built from TRBV4-2 and TRBJ2-7; 8 positions match TRBD1. This CDR3 has 15 residues. V shed 0 bases and J 2 bases; nucleotides not matched to a gene: 3. Germline loops: CDR1 LGHNA, CDR2 YNFKEQ. The CDR3, as DNA: TGTGCCAGCAGCCAAGATACAGGGGGAGCCTACGAGCAGTACTTC. Its protein is CASSQDTGGAYEQYF.

The chain combines TRBV5-4 with TRBJ2-1, with D tentatively TRBD2 (6 bases). Germline CDR1 reads SGHNT; CDR2 reads YYREEE (reference sequence). The CDR3 sequence is 16 residues long. The V gene lost 0 bases and the J gene lost 2 bases, with 12 bases spanning the gap. CDR3 nucleotides: TGTGCCAGCAGCTTGGCCGGGGGTGGCGCCTACAATGAGCAGTTCTTC. Translation: CASSLAGGGAYNEQFF.

This chain connects TRBV28 to TRBJ2-1, with D unresolved. The CDR3 sequence is 10 residues long. Trimming shortened V by 6 bases and J by 5 bases, and 2 bases separated the two germline ends. Germline assignment: CDR1 MDHEN and CDR2 SYDVKM. The CDR3 bases are TGTGCCAGCAGCGACAATGAGCAGTTCTTC. Translating gives CASSDNEQFF.

This chain joins TRBV28 and TRBJ2-1, with 9 bases matching TRBD2. Germline values: CDR1 MDHEN, CDR2 SYDVKM. The J segment lost 8 bases and the V segment lost 4 bases, leaving 12 bases of the junction unmatched. This CDR3 comprises 16 residues. The CDR3 protein is CASSSAGTSYPHEQFF. The CDR3, as DNA: TGTGCCAGCAGTTCAGCCGGGACTAGCTACCCTCATGAGCAGTTCTTC.

In this sample, this clone turned up once. The chain links TRBV2 to TRBJ1-1; 8 bases are shared with TRBD1. From germline, CDR1 is SNHLY and CDR2 FYNNEI. Germline trimming cut 10 bases from V and 0 bases from J; bases unmatched to any gene: 7. This CDR3 is 14 amino acids long. As DNA, the CDR3 is TGTGCCACAGGGGGCAGTCGATTGAACACTGAAGCTTTCTTT. Translated, it gives CATGGSRLNTEAFF.

The chain employs TRBV11-3 and TRBJ1-1; weak D call: TRBD1 (5 bases). The CDR3 has 13 residues. V lost 3 bases to trimming and J lost 3 bases, with 8 bases between them. Germline CDR1 SGHNT, CDR2 YENEEA. The CDR3 DNA reads TGTGCCAGCAGCTTTTGGGGGGACACTGAAGCTTTCTTT. The encoded protein is CASSFWGDTEAFF.